This T cell receptor beta chain was sequenced during a study of blood T cell repertoires in COVID-19. Looking at the study overall: T cells, B-cell-depleted T cells, or PBMCs provided the cDNA or gDNA that served as material.

The germline V and J ends were trimmed by 1 base and 1 base, with 4 bases remaining between them. This CDR3 region has 13 residues. CDR1 is SEHNR, CDR2 FQNEAQ, per germline (reference sequence). In the study's own analysis: Estimated nucleated cell counts came from reference gene primer amplification. TCRdb's copy holds only in-frame clones and misses some; the assay was immunoSEQ multiplex PCR. From that table come the V and J calls and clone size; the DNA was used to work out D and trimming. The sample carries more than 200,000 clones, around nine tenths recorded once. Enrollees, about 18 to 95 years old, lived in approximately 24 US areas. Participants reported their clinical history, and cohort assignment relied on those reports.

The chain links TRBV7-9 to TRBJ1-1; D is uncertain. The sequence was obtained from a woman aged 45-65 years who had recovered from COVID-19. The sequenced sample was PBMCs or T cells enriched from blood (not recorded which). The DNA for the CDR3 is TGTGCCAGCAGCTTAGACAAGAACACTGAAGCTTTCTTT. This translates into CASSLDKNTEAFF. The full variable domain, its missing parts supplied by reference TRBV7-9 and TRBJ1-1, is DTGVSQNPRHKITKRGQNVTFRCDPISEHNRLYWYRQTLGQGPEFLTYFQNEAQLEKSRLLSDRFSAERPKGSFSTLEIQRTEQGDSAMYLCASSLDKNTEAFFGQGTRLTVV.